The rows below give T cell receptor beta chains drawn from one sample of a study of Ad26.COV2.S vaccination and SARS-CoV-2 variants. Sequenced by immunoSEQ multiplex PCR; TCRdb stores in-frame clones only, minus some. This repertoire shows 350,000 to 450,000 clones, roughly 90% found once; its top ten account for less than 2%. Sequenced here: peripheral blood, sampled in a trial of Ad26.COV2.S vaccine versus placebo. Receptor source: a person aged 18-65 years who received the Ad26.COV2.S COVID-19 vaccine or a placebo. Both conserved end residues are part of each CDR3. D genes are given only for firm matches. Clone size is shown for a subset of rows, as once, few, many or a class of expanded clone.

clone_size: -; d_call: TRBD1; j_call: TRBJ2-7; v_call: TRBV29-1; cdr3_nt: TGCAGCGCAGGGACAGGGAAAGGGGGCGAGCAGTACTTC; cdr3_aa: CSAGTGKGGEQYF
clone_size: -; d_call: TRBD2; j_call: TRBJ2-7; v_call: TRBV5-1; cdr3_nt: TGCGCCAGCTCTGGCGGGGGGGACTCCTACGAGCAGTACTTC; cdr3_aa: CASSGGGDSYEQYF
clone_size: -; d_call: TRBD1; j_call: TRBJ2-2; v_call: TRBV12-5; cdr3_nt: TGTGCTAGTGGTCCGGGACAGGGGTCCGGCGGGGAGCTGTTTTTT; cdr3_aa: CASGPGQGSGGELFF
clone_size: -; d_call: TRBD1; j_call: TRBJ2-1; v_call: TRBV24-1; cdr3_nt: TGTGCCACCAGTGCCTCGGGACAGAACCTAGGTGAGCAGTTCTTC; cdr3_aa: CATSASGQNLGEQFF
clone_size: -; d_call: -; j_call: TRBJ1-2; v_call: TRBV9; cdr3_nt: TGTGCCAGCAGCGTTCTTCCAGGTGATTATGGCTACACCTTC; cdr3_aa: CASSVLPGDYGYTF
clone_size: -; d_call: TRBD2; j_call: TRBJ2-5; v_call: TRBV11-2; cdr3_nt: TGTGCCAGCAGCTCTGGACTAGCGGGGGGCCAAGAGACCCAGTACTTC; cdr3_aa: CASSSGLAGGQETQYF
clone_size: -; d_call: TRBD1; j_call: TRBJ2-7; v_call: TRBV5-8; cdr3_nt: TGTGCCAGCAGCTTTCCGGACAGGTCTCGAGGCGAGCAGTACTTC; cdr3_aa: CASSFPDRSRGEQYF
clone_size: -; d_call: TRBD1; j_call: TRBJ2-3; v_call: TRBV28; cdr3_nt: TGTGCCAGCAGTTGGGACAGGGAGAAAAAAGATACGCAGTATTTT; cdr3_aa: CASSWDREKKDTQYF
clone_size: -; d_call: -; j_call: TRBJ2-7; v_call: TRBV6-6; cdr3_nt: TGTGCCAGCAGTTACTCGGGGGGTCCCACCTACGAGCAGTACTTC; cdr3_aa: CASSYSGGPTYEQYF
clone_size: -; d_call: TRBD1; j_call: TRBJ1-2; v_call: TRBV11-2; cdr3_nt: TGTGCCAGCAGCTCGACAGGGGGCGTCTATGGCTACACCTTC; cdr3_aa: CASSSTGGVYGYTF
clone_size: -; d_call: -; j_call: TRBJ1-2; v_call: TRBV18; cdr3_nt: TGTGCCAGCTCACCAAAGTCGAACCGGCGGAATGGCTACACCTTC; cdr3_aa: CASSPKSNRRNGYTF
clone_size: once; d_call: -; j_call: TRBJ2-7; v_call: TRBV6-6; cdr3_nt: TGTGCCAGCAGCCACCAGGGGAGCTACGAGCAGTACTTC; cdr3_aa: CASSHQGSYEQYF
clone_size: -; d_call: TRBD1; j_call: TRBJ2-7; v_call: TRBV5-6; cdr3_nt: TGTGCCAGCAGCTTGACAGGGGTCGCCTACGAGCAGTACTTC; cdr3_aa: CASSLTGVAYEQYF
clone_size: -; d_call: -; j_call: TRBJ2-1; v_call: TRBV29-1; cdr3_nt: TGCAGCGCCGGCGGCAATGAGCAGTTCTTC; cdr3_aa: CSAGGNEQFF
clone_size: -; d_call: -; j_call: TRBJ1-5; v_call: TRBV6-2/TRBV6-3; cdr3_nt: TGTGCCAGCAGTTACGGAATAACTAGCAATCAGCCCCAGCATTTT; cdr3_aa: CASSYGITSNQPQHF
clone_size: -; d_call: -; j_call: TRBJ2-7; v_call: TRBV6-1; cdr3_nt: TGTGCCAGCAGTGAAGCGCTTCAGGTAACAGTTCAATACGAGCAGTACTTC; cdr3_aa: CASSEALQVTVQYEQYF
clone_size: -; d_call: -; j_call: TRBJ1-2; v_call: TRBV6-2/TRBV6-3; cdr3_nt: TGTGCCAGCAGTGGTCGCGTGGGGCGGACCCGGATAGTCTATGGCTACACCTTC; cdr3_aa: CASSGRVGRTRIVYGYTF
clone_size: few; d_call: -; j_call: TRBJ2-3; v_call: TRBV15; cdr3_nt: TGTGCCACCAGCAGAAGGTCAGATACGCAGTATTTT; cdr3_aa: CATSRRSDTQYF
clone_size: -; d_call: TRBD2; j_call: TRBJ2-1; v_call: TRBV11-2; cdr3_nt: TGTGCCAGCAGCTTTAGGGGCGGGGGATCCTACAATGAGCAGTTCTTC; cdr3_aa: CASSFRGGGSYNEQFF
clone_size: -; d_call: -; j_call: TRBJ1-1; v_call: TRBV27; cdr3_nt: TGTGCCAGCAGCTCCGGGCTGAACACTGAAGCTTTCTTT; cdr3_aa: CASSSGLNTEAFF
clone_size: -; d_call: -; j_call: TRBJ2-7; v_call: TRBV27; cdr3_nt: TGTGCCAGCATTCCACAGGGTTCCCTCGAGCAGTACTTC; cdr3_aa: CASIPQGSLEQYF
clone_size: -; d_call: -; j_call: TRBJ1-5; v_call: TRBV30; cdr3_nt: TGTGCCTGGAGCCACTGGGGGCCTGACGGCAATCAGCCCCAGCATTTT; cdr3_aa: CAWSHWGPDGNQPQHF
clone_size: once; d_call: -; j_call: TRBJ2-3; v_call: TRBV5-1; cdr3_nt: TGCGCCAGCAGCTTGGGATCTGGGACTAGCACAGATACGCAGTATTTT; cdr3_aa: CASSLGSGTSTDTQYF
clone_size: -; d_call: TRBD1; j_call: TRBJ1-4; v_call: TRBV7-9; cdr3_nt: TGTGCCAGCAGTCAGACAGGGGGCGGGAATGAAAAACTGTTTTTT; cdr3_aa: CASSQTGGGNEKLFF
clone_size: -; d_call: -; j_call: TRBJ1-2; v_call: TRBV28; cdr3_nt: TGTGCCAGCACCCCCGGGGGGTCCTTCTATGGCTACACCTTC; cdr3_aa: CASTPGGSFYGYTF
clone_size: -; d_call: -; j_call: TRBJ1-1; v_call: TRBV11-3; cdr3_nt: TGTGCCAGCAGCTCCGGACAGACGAACACTGAAGCTTTCTTT; cdr3_aa: CASSSGQTNTEAFF
clone_size: -; d_call: -; j_call: TRBJ2-7; v_call: TRBV4-1; cdr3_nt: TGCGCCAGCAGCCAAGATTTAATCGAGCAGTACTTC; cdr3_aa: CASSQDLIEQYF
clone_size: once; d_call: -; j_call: TRBJ1-3; v_call: TRBV6-6; cdr3_nt: TGTGCCAGCAGACCCGACCCCTCTGGAAACACCATATATTTT; cdr3_aa: CASRPDPSGNTIYF
clone_size: -; d_call: TRBD1; j_call: TRBJ1-6; v_call: TRBV28; cdr3_nt: TGTGCCAGCATTACCGACAGGGCGTATAATTCACCCCTCCACTTT; cdr3_aa: CASITDRAYNSPLHF
clone_size: -; d_call: -; j_call: TRBJ1-1; v_call: TRBV4-1; cdr3_nt: TGCGCCAGCAGCCAAGTTAACCAGGCCCCCTTGAACACTGAAGCTTTCTTT; cdr3_aa: CASSQVNQAPLNTEAFF
clone_size: -; d_call: -; j_call: TRBJ1-6; v_call: TRBV28; cdr3_nt: TGTGCCAGCAGTTTCAGGAGCTCCTATAATTCACCCCTCCACTTT; cdr3_aa: CASSFRSSYNSPLHF
clone_size: -; d_call: -; j_call: TRBJ1-3; v_call: TRBV4-1; cdr3_nt: TGCGCCAGCAGCCAAGGAAACACCATATATTTT; cdr3_aa: CASSQGNTIYF
clone_size: -; d_call: -; j_call: TRBJ1-1; v_call: TRBV7-2; cdr3_nt: TGTGCCAGCAGCTTGAGTCTGGGTGAAGCTTTCTTT; cdr3_aa: CASSLSLGEAFF
clone_size: -; d_call: -; j_call: TRBJ2-7; v_call: TRBV7-8; cdr3_nt: TGTGCCAGCAGCTTAGAGGCTAGCGATTACTACGAGCAGTACTTC; cdr3_aa: CASSLEASDYYEQYF
clone_size: once; d_call: -; j_call: TRBJ1-2; v_call: TRBV5-6; cdr3_nt: TGTGCCAGCAGCTTCGACAGACAGGCACCTCACTTC; cdr3_aa: CASSFDRQAPHF
clone_size: -; d_call: -; j_call: TRBJ2-1; v_call: TRBV2; cdr3_nt: TGTGCCAGCAGTGAAACCTTCCTGGGCAATGAGCAGTTCTTC; cdr3_aa: CASSETFLGNEQFF
clone_size: -; d_call: TRBD1; j_call: TRBJ1-2; v_call: TRBV5-6; cdr3_nt: TGTGCCAGCAGCTTGGTTCCCGGACAGGGTTTCTATGGCTACACCTTC; cdr3_aa: CASSLVPGQGFYGYTF
clone_size: -; d_call: -; j_call: TRBJ1-5; v_call: TRBV30; cdr3_nt: TGTGCCTGGAGGCCTCGTGCGGGAAGCAATCAGCCCCAGCATTTT; cdr3_aa: CAWRPRAGSNQPQHF
clone_size: -; d_call: -; j_call: TRBJ1-5; v_call: TRBV6-1; cdr3_nt: TGTGCCAGCAGTGATGGACCCAATCAGCCCCAGCATTTT; cdr3_aa: CASSDGPNQPQHF
clone_size: -; d_call: -; j_call: TRBJ2-5; v_call: TRBV18; cdr3_nt: TGTGCCAGCTCACCAATACTCGGACTGAACCAAGAGACCCAGTACTTC; cdr3_aa: CASSPILGLNQETQYF
clone_size: -; d_call: -; j_call: TRBJ2-1; v_call: TRBV29-1; cdr3_nt: TGCAGCGTGGGTGACGGGGCGACCTACAATGAGCAGTTCTTC; cdr3_aa: CSVGDGATYNEQFF